The source of this TCR beta chain is a study of cytomegalovirus exposure and HLA in healthy donors (dated by TCRdb to about 2017). For context, the study as a whole: According to an earlier analysis of several hundred of the donors, about 179 million T cells yielded roughly 110 million unique TCR beta sequences and about 300 Gb of sequence data. The study aimed to test whether signatures of past pathogen exposure could be identified by cataloging public T cell receptors. Alongside the repertoire data, information on donor age, sex, ethnicity and CMV serostatus was compiled. In an earlier analysis of 587 of the donors, high-throughput TCR beta sequencing was used to judge whether each TCR beta V gene segment behaved as functional or pseudogenic. Roughly 300 gigabases of sequencing data and roughly 80 million unique TCR sequences made up an early release that covered approximately 650 HLA-typed donors. Across around 400 genotyped donors of the cohort, an average of about 250,000 unique TCR beta nucleotide sequences per donor were sequenced, and around 20% of those sequences were non-productive. Rather than drawing on any new phenotypic data, the later analysis identified candidate immune exposures from TCR beta sequences and the way those sequences occurred across donors. In a later analysis, previously published TCR beta repertoires from some 640 donors were re-analyzed and high-resolution HLA genotyping was added so that TCR occurrence patterns could be studied. Both class I and class II loci were covered by HLA typing, at four-digit resolution. Every discovery cohort repertoire had been produced on one sequencing platform. Typing coverage varied by locus: 629-630 donors for A, B, C, DRB1 and DQB1; approximately 520 for DQA1; around 570 for DPA1; approximately 450 for DPB1. Roughly 5 DR-DQ haplotypes were treated as single units for association and clustering because of strong linkage in the cohort. Of the 350 to 400 genotyped donors, about 84% fell in the genetic ancestry cluster associated with self-reported Caucasian donors. The study used immunosequencing to profile the T cell repertoires of 670 or so subjects and linked those repertoires to cytomegalovirus serostatus. To predict cytomegalovirus infection status, the study combined high-throughput TCR immunosequencing, statistical association of individual TCRs with disease status, and machine learning. A later genetic analysis used genome-wide SNP genotypes for 398 of the 666 donors, treating that subset as a discovery cohort. A separate validation cohort of approximately 120 different subjects was used in addition to the 666-subject first cohort.

Libraries were constructed by the immunoSEQ multiplex PCR assay. The multiplex PCR relied on a mix of 60 forward primers for TCR Vbeta segments and 13 reverse primers for TCR Jbeta segments. Amplification of the CDR3 region of rearranged TCR beta genes was performed with a multiplex PCR assay on genomic DNA. The Illumina HiSeq System was used to sequence the amplified TCR beta libraries as 87-base-pair reads. Concerning the study's data processing: A later analysis tallied roughly 80 million unique TCR beta chains across the 610 or so repertoires, and around 9.9 million of those chains were shared by two or more donors. A nearest-neighbor algorithm error-corrected the raw reads and collapsed the reads into unique sequences, merging closely related sequences to remove PCR and sequencing errors. Alignment of CDR3 sequences to IMGT reference sequences was used to assign V, D and J gene segments. Each retained sequence needed at least a six-nucleotide match to both a V gene segment and a J gene segment. A rearrangement counted as productive if the CDR3 had no stop codons and remained in frame with V and J, and every other rearrangement counted as non-productive. CDR3 was defined according to IMGT convention as the region running from the second conserved V-encoded cysteine to the conserved J-encoded phenylalanine. The earlier analysis of some 540 of the donors excluded any sequence lacking an unambiguous match to a single V gene segment. An earlier analysis of several hundred of the donors classified V segments as functional when productive rearrangements were above 56.7% and as segregating when the standard deviation between donors was above 5%. A statistical classification framework was developed to diagnose cytomegalovirus status using the catalog of TCR beta chain sequences. A later analysis assigned V and J genes by comparing TCR nucleotide sequences with IMGT/GENE-DB human TR gene sequences. The TCRdist pipeline was used in a later analysis to assign CDR3 sequences and most-parsimonious VDJ recombination scenarios. In a later analysis, each TCR beta chain was defined by its CDR3 amino acid sequence together with its V-gene family, and reads without a unique V-gene family were excluded. To address suspected cross-contamination and a sequencing artifact, a later analysis removed 592 highly shared, low-generation-probability nucleotide sequences. A later analysis calculated a clonal expansion index for each public chain from normalized within-repertoire ranks of inferred template counts. In a later analysis, generation probabilities were computed with a VDJ recombination model fitted to out-of-frame rearrangements, and the resulting probabilities were checked against IGoR. Hypergeometric tests were used in a later analysis to score TCR-TCR, TCR-HLA and TCR-CMV co-occurrence, with a repertoire-size bias correction applied to the TCR pairs. To estimate false discovery rates, a later analysis permuted the HLA or CMV assignments 20 times. In a later analysis, co-occurring TCRs were grouped using DBSCAN, and TCRdist sequence similarity was added for clustering within HLA-allele-positive subsets. Co-occurrence clustering excluded repertoires with fewer than 30,000 or more than 120,000 public chains, plus five with anomalous nucleotide sharing. TCRdb re-hosts the immuneACCESS table, in-frame sequences only. Its copies lack some clones; in the studies checked, an unresolved V gene accounts for under half of them, and the cause for the rest is not known. The DNA gave D and trimming, while V, J and clone size come from that table. This sample lists some 190,000 clones; 65% to 90% were detected once. The ten largest clones add up to 0.25% to 0.4% of the sample.

From the cysteine up to the phenylalanine, the CDR3 has a length of 15 residues. Kept here is only the CDR3 DNA, which spans 45 bases and is read in frame from base 1. Per the germline V gene, SGHAT is the CDR1 and FQNNGV is the CDR2. What the research found in general, with its limitations: Immune exposure information for the cohort was limited to CMV serostatus. According to a later genetic analysis, donors in an Asian-associated ancestry cluster had fewer N-insertions in productive TCRs than the roughly 670-donor mean. The sequencing pipeline was judged likely to have produced a cluster of highly shared sequence variants as a technical artifact. The authors suggested that the approach could potentially be extended to other disease states and immunological phenotypes. A later analysis associated about 17,000 TCR beta sequences with specific HLA alleles at a false discovery rate of 0.05. Because counts were too low, about 15 rarely observed V segments, including chromosome 9 orphons, were left out of the earlier analysis of a few hundred of the donors. A further reported finding was that TCR beta sequences accurately predicted the HLA-A and HLA-B alleles for most subjects in the first cohort. Compared with equally common non-associated chains, HLA-associated TCR beta chains in a later analysis were more clonally expanded and had lower generation probabilities. Because the 87-base-pair reads could not distinguish some IMGT-functional V segments, including TRBV6-2 and TRBV6-3, those segments were excluded. Across donors, most TCR sequences were observed very rarely, whereas some public TCRs were present in many individuals. The cohort was sequenced for TCR beta chains only, and without alpha or paired-chain data the features that could be detected were limited. V-gene and J-gene trimming of TCR beta chains was associated with a missense DCLRE1C variant in a later genetic analysis, and the association was replicated in an independent cohort. Broadly in line with IMGT annotations, most TCR beta V segments showed up in productive rearrangements about 87% or about 30% of the time in an earlier analysis of approximately 600 of the donors. A later analysis reported that several top co-occurrence clusters appeared linked to parvovirus B19, influenza, CMV and Epstein-Barr virus. Cytomegalovirus status was reported to be diagnosed by the classifier with high specificity and sensitivity in both the original and validation cohorts. Because HLA typing was unavailable for some donors at each locus, only the typed subset was used in association tests. Presence/absence analyses assumed roughly uniform sequencing depth across donors, an assumption that may not hold. When HLA alleles, especially DR and DQ, strongly co-occurred, attributing TCR associations to individual alleles was difficult. According to a later analysis, TCR association rates differed among HLA loci, with DRB1 alleles showing the most associated TCRs and HLA-C alleles showing the fewest. In vitro tests confirmed that three of the cytomegalovirus-associated TCR beta chains recognize cytomegalovirus antigens. Linkage disequilibrium might explain the correlated functional status among segregating V segments, but an unknown experimental factor could not be ruled out. According to a later analysis, most CMV-associated TCR beta chains appeared to be HLA-restricted, and the HLA associations seemed to be driven largely by CMV exposure. The study gave a list of under 200 TCR beta chains associated with cytomegalovirus.

Comment on this clone: This clone's antigen is unknown. Relative to the germline gene, one junction end is altered; a read error may explain this.

The cohort consisted of approximately 670 healthy bone marrow donors. At the time of sampling, all cohort members were nominally healthy, though unrecorded immune exposures were likely present. The donor was CMV seronegative and belonged to the group of 352 seronegative cohort members. A peripheral blood sample was provided by each donor, and peripheral blood mononuclear cells were used for TCR beta sequencing. Genomic DNA extraction from the blood cell samples was performed with the Qiagen DNeasy Blood Extraction Kit. The sequence was obtained from a woman in her 30s in good health and CMV-seronegative. The chain employs TRBV11-2 and TRBJ2-7, and perhaps TRBD2 as D gene, on 5 matching bases. What was sequenced was PBMCs. The CDR3 region: CVSSLVGSSLGEQYF. At the DNA level, the sequence is TGTGTCAGCAGCTTAGTGGGGAGCTCTTTGGGGGAGCAGTACTTC.